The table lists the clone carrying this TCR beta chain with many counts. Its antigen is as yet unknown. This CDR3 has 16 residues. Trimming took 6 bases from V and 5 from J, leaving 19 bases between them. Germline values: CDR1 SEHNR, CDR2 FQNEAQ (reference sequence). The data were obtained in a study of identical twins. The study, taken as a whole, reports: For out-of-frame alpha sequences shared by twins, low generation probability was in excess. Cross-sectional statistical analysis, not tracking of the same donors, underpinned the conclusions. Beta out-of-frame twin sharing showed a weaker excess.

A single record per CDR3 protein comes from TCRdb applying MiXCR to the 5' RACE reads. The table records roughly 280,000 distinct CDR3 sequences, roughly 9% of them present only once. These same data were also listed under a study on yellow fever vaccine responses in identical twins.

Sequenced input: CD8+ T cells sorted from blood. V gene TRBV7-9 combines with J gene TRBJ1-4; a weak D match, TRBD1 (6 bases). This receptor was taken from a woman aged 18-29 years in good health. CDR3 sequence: CASRMSSGAENEKLFF. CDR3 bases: TGTGCCAGCAGGATGTCCTCGGGGGCGGAGAATGAAAAACTGTTTTTT.